This TCR beta chain was observed in a study of shared clonotypes between healthy human individuals. Study outcomes and limitations: Estimated richness was generally greater in naive than memory subsets. Naive CD4 clonotype sharing across four donors was around 5%.

The CDR3 sequence runs 14 residues, both termini included. Germline CDR1 reads SNHLY; CDR2 reads FYNNEI. Caucasian adults living in Nashville, Tennessee, provided all samples. Clones were sequenced by immunoSEQ multiplex PCR, and TCRdb holds only the in-frame ones, with some missing. The table lists about 1.1 million clones, 70% to 85% of them singletons. In regard to this clone: What it recognizes is unknown. Lacking the conserved final phenylalanine or tryptophan, this CDR3 likely reflects a read error. The limits of the CDR3 on the DNA are not certain, so only TCRdb's listed CDR3 is given.

Source material: memory CD4+ T cells from PBMCs. Subset reported: CD45RA-negative fraction. The rearrangement joins TRBV2 to TRBJ2-4; the table names TRBD2, a call not compared with the DNA. The clonotype originates from a man aged 18 to 29 in good health. Some clones in this sample may be carry-over from other donors' samples. CDR3 sequence reads: CASSGSLAKNIQHY.